This passage covers 10 T cell receptor beta chains from one sample sequenced in a study of shared clonotypes between healthy human individuals (dated by TCRdb to about 2020). Libraries came from the immunoSEQ multiplex PCR assay. Drawn from immuneACCESS, this table holds only the in-frame rearrangements with V and J called that TCRdb kept. Clones are partly lost; checked studies trace under half to an unresolved V gene and leave the rest unexplained. The sample records roughly 2 million clones, 90% to 96% of which are singletons. The top ten clones comprise roughly 0.13% of the sample. The sequenced sample was naive CD4+ T cells sorted from blood. Sample cell subset or site, as interpreted from the label and publication: CD45RA+ positively selected. The source of these receptors is a man younger than 35 in good health.

J is TRBJ1-2 and V is TRBV7-9; D call uncertain. This CDR3 has 14 residues. Trimming shortened V by 1 base and J by 3 bases, and 9 bases separated the two germline ends. The germline gives CDR1 SEHNR, CDR2 FQNEAQ (reference sequence). The CDR3, as DNA: TGTGCCAGCAGCTTAGAGTACGCGTACTATGGCTACACCTTC. Its protein is CASSLEYAYYGYTF.

Comment on this clone: Other DNA sequences within the sample encode an identical CDR3. The chain joins TRBV28 to TRBJ1-6; D is possibly TRBD1 (6 bases). Trimming took 2 bases from V and 6 from J, leaving 8 bases between them. This CDR3 is 14 amino acids long. Germline V CDR1 and CDR2: MDHEN, SYDVKM. This CDR3 is CASSLVRGNSPLHF. The CDR3 bases are TGTGCCAGCAGTTTAGTCAGGGGTAATTCACCCCTCCACTTT.

This chain joins TRBV4-1 and TRBJ1-5; TRBD1 matches 9 bases. This CDR3 is 17 amino acids long. J was trimmed by 3 bases and V by 1 base; bases with no gene match: 7. Per germline, CDR1 MGHRA and CDR2 YSYEKL. The CDR3 DNA reads TGCGCCAGCAGCCAAGCGACAGGGGGGTTCCTCAATCAGCCCCAGCATTTT. As protein: CASSQATGGFLNQPQHF.

This sequence joins TRBV10-2 and TRBJ2-7; D is unclear. The germline V gene has CDR1 WSHSY and CDR2 SAAADI. The CDR3 extends over 15 amino acids. Trimming stripped 6 bases from V and 2 bases from J, with 17 bases between. The CDR3 spells CASSDPGRSPYEQYF. In nucleotides, the CDR3 is TGCGCCAGCAGCGACCCCGGACGGTCCCCCTACGAGCAGTACTTC.

The V gene is TRBV7-2, the J gene TRBJ2-1; 8 nucleotides match TRBD2. There are 15 residues in the CDR3. The germline V gene has CDR1 SGHTA and CDR2 FQGNSA. V was clipped by 6 bases and J by 12 bases; unmatched bases: 16. CDR3 DNA sequence: TGTGCCAGCAGGAAAGAGGGGATTAGCGGGGTGGTGCAGTTCTTC. This gives the protein CASRKEGISGVVQFF.

The rearrangement joins TRBV7-2 to TRBJ2-2; 9 positions agree with TRBD2. This CDR3 spans 16 amino acids. Germline V gene data show CDR1 as SGHTA and CDR2 as FQGNSA. V was pared by 6 bases and J by 4 bases, with 9 bases of the junction left unmatched. The CDR3 loop is CASSSSGKRATGELFF. DNA of the CDR3: TGTGCCAGCAGTTCTAGCGGGAAGCGGGCCACCGGGGAGCTGTTTTTT. Full variable domain (remainder filled in from reference TRBV7-2 and TRBJ2-2): GAGVSQSPSNKVTEKGKDVELRCDPISGHTALYWYRQSLGQGLEFLIYFQGNSAPDKSGLPSDRFSAERTGGSVSTLTIQRTQQEDSAVYLCASSSSGKRATGELFFGEGSRLTVL.

The rearrangement joins TRBV28 to TRBJ2-1; D not resolved. The CDR3 contains 15 residues. Trimming shortened V by 3 bases and J by 7 bases, and 16 bases separated the two germline ends. CDR1 and CDR2 from the germline V gene are MDHEN and SYDVKM. The CDR3 reads CASSFGDLSGNEQFF. Written as DNA, the CDR3 is TGTGCCAGCAGTTTTGGCGATCTGAGTGGGAATGAGCAGTTCTTC.

As to this clone: The same CDR3 is also encoded by other DNA sequences in this sample. The J gene is TRBJ1-1, the V gene TRBV10-3; the D gene is possibly TRBD1 (5 bases). Germline V gene sequence: CDR1 ENHRY, CDR2 SYGVKD. V was cut by 6 bases and J by 5 bases, with 10 bases left in between. The CDR3 runs to 12 residues. CDR3 residues: CAISEPGTEAFF. The CDR3 DNA reads as TGTGCCATCAGCGAGCCAGGGACTGAAGCTTTCTTT.

The chain has TRBV2 and TRBJ2-3; 7 bases match TRBD1. Germline CDR1 SNHLY, CDR2 FYNNEI. J was trimmed by 8 bases and V by 7 bases; bases with no gene match: 6. This CDR3 has 12 residues. Here the CDR3 DNA reads TGTGCCAGCACTCAAGGGGGCGGTACGCAGTATTTT. This translates into CASTQGGGTQYF. The full variable domain, rest sourced from reference TRBV2 and TRBJ2-3, is EPEVTQTPSHQVTQMGQEVILRCVPISNHLYFYWYRQILGQKVEFLVSFYNNEISEKSEIFDDQFSVERPDGSNFTLKIRSTKLEDSAMYFCASTQGGGTQYFGPGTRLTVL.

This chain connects TRBV10-3 to TRBJ2-3, with TRBD1 matching 7 bases. The CDR3 runs 14 residues. The germline V gene encodes CDR1 ENHRY and CDR2 SYGVKD. Trimming took 6 bases from V and 6 from J; bases not matched to a gene: 9. CDR3 residues: CAISTLGQSDTQYF. The CDR3, as DNA: TGTGCCATCAGCACCTTGGGACAGTCGGATACGCAGTATTTT.